A single sample gave rise to the 23 T cell receptor beta chains below, sequenced in a study of blood T cell repertoires in COVID-19. Data came from immunoSEQ multiplex PCR; TCRdb stores just in-frame clones and leaves some out. The sample has about 46,000 clones, 75% to 90% seen once. The sequenced sample consisted of peripheral blood. These receptor sequences come from an elderly woman with COVID-19, enrolled during active disease.

The rearrangement links TRBV6-1 to TRBJ1-6, with D unresolved. V lost 1 base to trimming and J lost 14 bases, with 6 bases between them. The germline V gene encodes CDR1 MNHNS and CDR2 SASEGT. There are 11 residues in the CDR3. CDR3 nucleotide sequence: TGTGCCAGCAGTGAAGTTACTACCCTCCACTTT. Protein sequence: CASSEVTTLHF.

The genes are TRBV19 and TRBJ2-1; 14 bases agree with TRBD2. V lost 3 bases and J lost 9; bases outside the gene matches: 7. The CDR3 runs 16 residues. Germline CDR1 LNHDA, CDR2 SQIVND (reference sequence). The CDR3 protein is CASSILSGLAGVEQFF. The CDR3 nucleotides read TGTGCCAGTAGTATCCTCTCGGGACTAGCGGGAGTTGAGCAGTTCTTC. Together with reference TRBV19 and TRBJ2-1, the CDR3 gives the full variable domain: DGGITQSPKYLFRKEGQNVTLSCEQNLNHDAMYWYRQDPGQGLRLIYYSQIVNDFQKGDIAEGYSVSREKKESFPLTVTSAQKNPTAFYLCASSILSGLAGVEQFFGPGTRLTVL.

This clone was observed once. In nucleotides, the CDR3 is TGTGCCAGTAGAATTACACCGGGACAGGACAATGAGCAGTTCTTC. As protein: CASRITPGQDNEQFF. The gene calls are TRBV19 and TRBJ2-1; TRBD1 aligns across 8 bases. CDR1 and CDR2 (germline): LNHDA, SQIVND (reference sequence). CDR3 length: 15 amino acids. The ends lost 6 bases at V and 5 bases at J; junction bases unmatched: 9.

Only a few counts were recorded for this clone. The germline gene is not matched at one end of the junction; a read error may be the cause. The rearrangement uses TRBV7-3 and TRBJ2-7; 13 bases are a match to TRBD2. Germline CDR1 reads SGHTA; CDR2 reads FQGTGA. The CDR3 contains 15 residues. The CDR3 protein is CASSLTSGGAYEQYF. The CDR3 DNA reads TGTGCCAGCAGCCTAACTAGCGGGGGGGCCTACGAGCAGTACTTC.

The rearrangement links TRBV6-2 or TRBV6-3 to TRBJ2-7; 10 bases line up with TRBD1. The CDR3 is 19 amino acids. Germline-derived CDR1 and CDR2 are MNHEY and SVGEGT. Trimming cost V 1 base and J 4 bases; bases outside gene matches: 16. For the CDR3, the DNA is TGTGCCAGCAGTTACTTTTTCGGGGACAGGGGAAAAACTCCATACGAGCAGTACTTC. This encodes CASSYFFGDRGKTPYEQYF.

The chain carries TRBV4-2 and TRBJ2-7, with TRBD1 identical over 10 bases. Germline V gives CDR1 LGHNA, CDR2 YNFKEQ. CDR3 length: 15 amino acids. The J segment lost 0 bases and the V segment lost 3 bases, leaving 2 bases of the junction unmatched. This CDR3 is CASSQGTGDSYEQYF. The CDR3 DNA reads as TGTGCCAGCAGCCAGGGGACAGGGGACTCCTACGAGCAGTACTTC.

This sequence joins TRBV5-1 and TRBJ1-4, with 7 bases fitting TRBD1. The V and J ends lost 8 bases and 5 bases, in that order; junction bases with no gene match: 9. The CDR3 is made up of 14 amino acids. Germline lookup yields CDR1 SGHRS and CDR2 YFSETQ. The CDR3 here is CASSQGDRNEKLFF. Here the CDR3 DNA reads TGCGCCAGTTCCCAGGGGGACAGAAATGAAAAACTGTTTTTT.

The chain has TRBV28 and TRBJ2-3, with D perhaps TRBD2 (5 bases). Per germline, CDR1 MDHEN and CDR2 SYDVKM. V was shortened by 2 bases and J by 8 bases, with 8 bases between the two germline ends. The CDR3 runs 12 residues. The CDR3 DNA is TGTGCCAGCAGTTTAAGGGAGCTTACGCAGTATTTT. Protein product: CASSLRELTQYF.

This clone was recorded only once. This chain links TRBV25-1 with TRBJ2-7, with D tentatively TRBD2 (5 bases). The CDR3 is made up of 14 amino acids. V lost 4 bases to trimming and J lost 3 bases, with 13 bases between them. CDR1 is MGHDK and CDR2 is SYGVNS in the germline V gene. The CDR3 loop reads CASSGDPGNYEQYF. The CDR3 nucleotides are TGTGCCAGCAGTGGCGATCCGGGAAACTACGAGCAGTACTTC.

This chain joins TRBV18 and TRBJ2-3; tentatively, D is TRBD1 (5 bases). This CDR3 is 14 amino acids long. Per germline, CDR1 KGHSH and CDR2 LQKENI. Trimming removed 3 bases from V and 6 bases from J, with 13 bases in between. Here the CDR3 reads CASSPTDNADTQYF. In DNA, the CDR3 is TGTGCCAGCTCACCGACAGACAATGCGGATACGCAGTATTTT.

The V call is TRBV2, the J call TRBJ1-4; TRBD1 agrees at 7 bases. The junction had 5 bases not matched to a gene; V was cut back by 2 bases and J by 2 bases. This CDR3 spans 16 amino acids. CDR1 is SNHLY and CDR2 is FYNNEI in the germline V gene. The CDR3 DNA reads TGTGCCAGCAGTGAATTAGGGGGCAGGACTAATGAAAAACTGTTTTTT. Translation: CASSELGGRTNEKLFF.

The chain joins TRBV5-6 to TRBJ1-1, with 10 positions matching TRBD1. V shed 6 bases, J shed 5 bases, and the junction held 4 bases outside the gene matches. The germline CDR1 and CDR2 sequences are SGHDT and YYEEEE. The CDR3 covers 13 residues. CDR3 bases: TGTGCCAGCAACGACAGGGGGCAAACTGAAGCTTTCTTT. This gives the protein CASNDRGQTEAFF.

The chain recombines TRBV18 with TRBJ1-2; maybe TRBD1 (6 bases). This CDR3 comprises 16 residues. Germline V gene data show CDR1 as KGHSH and CDR2 as LQKENI. Trimming pared 6 bases from V and 3 bases from J, leaving 20 bases between. The CDR3 region has the DNA TGTGCCAGCTCGCCCAGACGGGGGGCGCGGGACTATGGCTACACCTTC. Translated: CASSPRRGARDYGYTF.

This clone appeared a few times. This chain uses TRBV7-3 with TRBJ2-2, with TRBD2 identical over 7 bases. CDR3 length: 15 amino acids. The ends lost 5 bases at V and 0 bases at J; junction bases unmatched: 3. Germline lookup yields CDR1 SGHTA and CDR2 FQGTGA. The DNA of the CDR3 is TGTGCCAGCAGCGTGGGACTACCGAACACCGGGGAGCTGTTTTTT. Protein: CASSVGLPNTGELFF.

The gene calls are TRBV7-8 and TRBJ2-7; 8 bases align to TRBD2. CDR3 length: 15 amino acids. V trimming: 2 bases; J trimming: 4 bases; junction bases outside the gene matches: 7. Germline V CDR1 and CDR2: SGHVS, FQNEAQ. This CDR3 reads CASSLRGSGVYEQYF. The DNA for the CDR3 is TGTGCCAGCAGCTTAAGGGGTAGCGGGGTTTACGAGCAGTACTTC.

V and J are TRBV11-2 and TRBJ1-2; 9 nucleotides line up with TRBD1. J gave up 6 bases and V 1 base, and 9 bases lay outside the gene matches. CDR3 length: 16 residues. CDR1 and CDR2 (germline): SGHAT, FQNNGV. CDR3 amino acids: CASSLVARQGENGYTF. DNA for the CDR3: TGTGCCAGCAGCTTAGTCGCCCGACAGGGGGAGAATGGCTACACCTTC.

The genes are TRBV6-5 and TRBJ2-7, with TRBD1 identical over 11 bases. Germline V gives CDR1 MNHEY, CDR2 SVGAGI. V lost 7 bases and J lost 5; bases outside the gene matches: 10. The CDR3 runs to 15 residues. CDR3 region: CASTKPGTGGHEQYF. The DNA of the CDR3 is TGTGCCAGCACCAAACCCGGGACAGGGGGGCACGAGCAGTACTTC.

This clone was observed a single time. The CDR3 sequence is CASSYNPDRFTDTQYF. The CDR3 coding sequence is TGTGCCAGCAGCTACAACCCGGACAGGTTCACAGATACGCAGTATTTT. This chain uses TRBV5-6 with TRBJ2-3; TRBD1 matches 7 bases. The ends lost 3 bases at V and 2 bases at J; junction bases unmatched: 9. In germline, CDR1 is SGHDT, CDR2 YYEEEE. The length of the CDR3 is 16 residues.

The gene calls are TRBV20-1 and TRBJ1-1, with TRBD1 identical over 7 bases. The CDR3 covers 16 residues. V shed 3 bases and J 0 bases; nucleotides not matched to a gene: 10. The germline V gene has CDR1 DFQATT and CDR2 SNEGSKA (reference sequence). The CDR3 protein is CSASRPGGSMNTEAFF. For the CDR3, the DNA is TGCAGTGCTAGTCGTCCAGGGGGTTCTATGAACACTGAAGCTTTCTTT.

This clone has only one observation. J is TRBJ2-7 and V is TRBV20-1, with no clear D. The CDR3 sequence is 11 residues long. The V and J ends lost 2 bases and 4 bases respectively, with 6 bases between them. CDR1 DFQATT and CDR2 SNEGSKA come from the germline V gene (reference sequence). This chain's CDR3 is CSARTGYEQYF. The CDR3 DNA follows: TGCAGTGCTAGAACGGGTTACGAGCAGTACTTC.

The CDR3 reads CASSPSQKDYYGYTF. In nucleotides, the CDR3 is TGTGCCAGCAGCCCTTCTCAGAAAGATTACTATGGCTACACCTTC. The chain carries TRBV3-1 (or the pseudogene TRBV3-2) and TRBJ1-2; D not certain. The CDR3 totals 15 residues. V shed 4 bases and J shed 3 bases, with 15 bases lying between them. The germline gives CDR1 LGHDT, CDR2 YNNKEL (reference sequence).

CDR3 amino acids: CASSFDRGTYEQYF. The CDR3 bases are TGTGCCAGCAGCTTCGACAGGGGGACCTACGAGCAGTACTTC. The chain is built from TRBV11-2 and TRBJ2-7; 9 bases line up with TRBD1. The CDR3 has 14 amino acids. The V gene's germline CDR1 is SGHAT and CDR2 FQNNGV. The V gene end was trimmed by 3 bases and the J gene end by 2 bases; junction bases not matched to a gene: 2.

This chain uses TRBV6-6 with TRBJ2-3; 9 bases align to TRBD2. This CDR3 contains 15 residues. With 6 bases clipped from V and 4 bases from J, the junction kept 8 bases outside the gene matches. Germline V gene sequence: CDR1 MNHNY, CDR2 SVGAGI (reference sequence). The CDR3 loop reads CASSLGLADPDTQYF. DNA for the CDR3: TGTGCCAGCAGCTTGGGACTAGCCGATCCAGATACGCAGTATTTT.